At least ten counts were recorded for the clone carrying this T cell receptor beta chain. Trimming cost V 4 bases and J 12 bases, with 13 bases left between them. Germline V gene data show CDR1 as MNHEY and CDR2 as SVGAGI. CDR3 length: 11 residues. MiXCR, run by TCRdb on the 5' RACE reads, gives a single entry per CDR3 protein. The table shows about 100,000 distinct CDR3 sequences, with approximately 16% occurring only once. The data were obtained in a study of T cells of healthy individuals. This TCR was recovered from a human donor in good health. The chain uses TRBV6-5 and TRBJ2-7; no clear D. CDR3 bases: TGTGCCAGCAGTTCCCGTTGGGATGTGTACTTC. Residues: CASSSRWDVYF.